The 32 T cell receptor beta chains below were found in one sample sequenced in a study of shared clonotypes between healthy human individuals. The repertoire was sequenced with immunoSEQ multiplex PCR; TCRdb's copy has only in-frame clones and lacks some. The sample includes millions of clones, around nine tenths seen only once; the top ten take 0.11% to 0.15%. Sequenced sample: naive CD4+ T cells sorted from blood. Subset noted: CD45RA+ positively selected. Every receptor here comes from a man aged 18 to 29 in good health.

The chain carries TRBV7-2 and TRBJ2-5, with 9 bases identical to TRBD2. This CDR3 has 17 amino acids. Germline V gene sequence: CDR1 SGHTA, CDR2 FQGNSA. The junction had 12 bases not matched to a gene; V was cut back by 5 bases and J by 2 bases. Written as DNA, the CDR3 is TGTGCCAGCAGCGACCGGGGAATGCGGGGGGGTCAAGAGACCCAGTACTTC. Translated, it gives CASSDRGMRGGQETQYF.

CDR3: CASKVAGRTDTQYF. In DNA, the CDR3 is TGTGCCAGTAAGGTAGCGGGGCGCACAGATACGCAGTATTTT. The rearrangement joins TRBV19 to TRBJ2-3; 8 bases match TRBD2. Trimming took 7 bases from V and 1 from J; bases not matched to a gene: 4. This CDR3 comprises 14 residues. Per germline, CDR1 LNHDA and CDR2 SQIVND (reference sequence).

The rearrangement joins TRBV4-3 to TRBJ2-3; tentatively, D is TRBD1 or TRBD2 (5 bases each). V was shortened by 0 bases and J by 2 bases, with 18 bases between the two germline ends. Germline CDR1 is LGHNA and CDR2 is YSLEER. The CDR3 length is 18 residues. The CDR3 nucleotides read TGCGCCAGCAGCCAAGATCCGGGACGGAGAGATACCACAGATACGCAGTATTTT. As protein: CASSQDPGRRDTTDTQYF.

As regards this clone: Additional DNA sequences in this sample encode the identical CDR3. The rearrangement uses TRBV7-8 and TRBJ2-1, with D tentatively TRBD2 (5 bases). The CDR3 spans 12 residues. Germline CDR1 is SGHVS and CDR2 is FQNEAQ. Trimming left V 1 base short and J 10 bases short, with 8 bases between. The CDR3 coding sequence is TGTGCCAGCAGCTTAGTCGGAGGCGAGCAGTTCTTC. Its translation: CASSLVGGEQFF.

The chain is built from TRBV5-8 and TRBJ1-1; tentative D call: TRBD1 (5 bases). This CDR3 comprises 13 residues. The germline CDR1 and CDR2 sequences are SGHTS and YDEGEE. V was shortened by 4 bases and J by 4 bases, with 11 bases between the two germline ends. The CDR3 loop is CASSQGWSTEAFF. CDR3 nucleotides: TGTGCCAGCAGCCAGGGTTGGAGCACTGAAGCTTTCTTT.

The rearrangement links TRBV27 to TRBJ2-7, with TRBD1 identical over 10 bases. In germline, CDR1 is MNHEY, CDR2 SMNVEV (reference sequence). With V trimmed by 0 bases and J by 5 bases, 4 bases remained unmatched. The CDR3 length is 15 residues. CDR3 bases: TGTGCCAGCAGTTTATCGACAGGGGGCTGGAACGAGCAGTACTTC. Its protein is CASSLSTGGWNEQYF.

The CDR3 nucleotides read TGTGCCAGCAGTGACTTGACAGGCACCGAGCAGTACTTC. Translation: CASSDLTGTEQYF. The V gene is TRBV6-4, the J gene TRBJ2-7; tentatively, D is TRBD1 (6 bases). Germline CDR1 reads MRHNA; CDR2 reads SNTAGT. V gave up 1 base and J gave up 6 bases, with 10 bases separating them. CDR3 length: 13 residues.

V usage is TRBV11-3 and J usage is TRBJ1-5; TRBD1 matches 9 bases. This CDR3 spans 18 amino acids. V trimming: 6 bases; J trimming: 2 bases; junction bases outside the gene matches: 14. Germline V gives CDR1 SGHNT, CDR2 YENEEA. The CDR3 DNA sequence: TGTGCCAGCAGAAACCCTCCCGGGACAGGGAAGGGCAATCAGCCCCAGCATTTT. This sequence encodes CASRNPPGTGKGNQPQHF.

The chain has TRBV9 and TRBJ2-3; no clear D gene. Between the trimmed V and J ends, which lost 0 bases and 4 bases, there was a span of 9 bases. Germline CDR1 reads SGDLS; CDR2 reads YYNGEE. The CDR3 consists of 14 residues. As DNA, the CDR3 is TGTGCCAGCAGCGTAGGCCCCTCGCCAGATACGCAGTATTTT. Encoded protein: CASSVGPSPDTQYF.

The chain joins TRBV6-1 to TRBJ1-5; D not resolved. Germline CDR1 reads MNHNS; CDR2 reads SASEGT. V dropped 2 bases and J dropped 7 bases, with 9 bases sitting between them. This CDR3 contains 13 residues. The CDR3 sequence: CASSELFWQPQHF. The CDR3 DNA is TGTGCCAGCAGTGAACTTTTTTGGCAGCCCCAGCATTTT.

This clone has only a few counts. This chain uses TRBV7-2 with TRBJ2-3, with TRBD2 identical over 9 bases. J was trimmed by 4 bases and V by 1 base; bases with no gene match: 9. This CDR3 region has 17 residues. Germline V lookup: CDR1 SGHTA, CDR2 FQGNSA. The CDR3 loop is CASSLGLGIAGADTQYF. Written as DNA, the CDR3 is TGTGCCAGCAGCTTAGGGCTGGGGATAGCGGGAGCAGATACGCAGTATTTT. The full variable domain, completed using reference TRBV7-2 and TRBJ2-3, is GAGVSQSPSNKVTEKGKDVELRCDPISGHTALYWYRQSLGQGLEFLIYFQGNSAPDKSGLPSDRFSAERTGGSVSTLTIQRTQQEDSAVYLCASSLGLGIAGADTQYFGPGTRLTVL.

The genes are TRBV11-1 and TRBJ2-3, with D uncertain. Deletions cut 10 bases from V and 2 bases from J, with 19 bases between. The CDR3 length is 15 residues. Looked up from germline, CDR1 is SGHAT and CDR2 is FQDESV (reference sequence). CDR3 residues: CAKNSGGEPTDTQYF. DNA for the CDR3: TGTGCCAAAAATAGTGGCGGAGAACCCACAGATACGCAGTATTTT. The complete variable domain, with remaining parts taken from reference TRBV11-1 and TRBJ2-3, reads EAEVAQSPRYKITEKSQAVAFWCDPISGHATLYWYRQILGQGPELLVQFQDESVVDDSQLPKDRFSAERLKGVDSTLKIQPAELGDSAMYLCAKNSGGEPTDTQYFGPGTRLTVL.

J is TRBJ2-2 and V is TRBV9; TRBD1 agrees at 7 bases. CDR1 and CDR2 from the germline V gene are SGDLS and YYNGEE. CDR3 size: 16 residues. V was pared by 3 bases and J by 4 bases, with 9 bases of the junction left unmatched. The CDR3 nucleotides read TGTGCCAGCAGCGCGAACAGGGGAACGATCACCGGGGAGCTGTTTTTT. Its protein is CASSANRGTITGELFF.

The chain links TRBV5-1 to TRBJ2-7; possibly TRBD1 or TRBD2 for D (5 bases each). CDR1 is SGHRS, CDR2 YFSETQ, per germline. The V end was cut by 0 bases, the J end by 5 bases, with 12 bases between. The CDR3 is 14 amino acids. The CDR3 nucleotides are TGCGCCAGCAGCTTGGTAGCAGGGAGCCACGAGCAGTACTTC. This sequence encodes CASSLVAGSHEQYF. The full variable domain, in which reference TRBV5-1 and TRBJ2-7 provide the parts outside the CDR3, is KAGVTQTPRYLIKTRGQQVTLSCSPISGHRSVSWYQQTPGQGLQFLFEYFSETQRNKGNFPGRFSGRQFSNSRSEMNVSTLELGDSALYLCASSLVAGSHEQYFGPGTRLTVT.

The rearrangement links TRBV7-2 to TRBJ2-1, with a weak D call TRBD2 (6 bases). CDR1 and CDR2 (germline): SGHTA, FQGNSA. The CDR3 extends over 15 amino acids. Between the trimmed V and J ends, which lost 2 bases and 4 bases, there was a span of 12 bases. In DNA form, the CDR3 reads TGTGCCAGCAGCTTAAGCGGGTTAAATTACAATGAGCAGTTCTTC. This sequence encodes CASSLSGLNYNEQFF.

The chain links TRBV2 to TRBJ2-3; tentatively, D is TRBD1 (6 bases). Trimming took off 4 bases at V and 0 bases at J, with 14 bases between the two ends. The CDR3 contains 16 residues. CDR1 is SNHLY and CDR2 is FYNNEI in the germline V gene. The CDR3 sequence is CASSVETGYSTDTQYF. The CDR3 nucleotides read TGTGCCAGCAGTGTGGAGACAGGATATAGCACAGATACGCAGTATTTT.

This clone was observed a single time. The chain joins TRBV30 to TRBJ2-2; 12 nucleotides line up with TRBD2. The CDR3 length is 15 residues. Germline-derived CDR1 and CDR2 are GTSNPN and SVGIG (reference sequence). Trimming cost V 3 bases and J 4 bases; bases outside gene matches: 3. The CDR3 here is CAWRTSGRITGELFF. Written as DNA, the CDR3 is TGTGCCTGGAGAACTAGCGGGAGGATCACCGGGGAGCTGTTTTTT.

The genes are TRBV7-9 and TRBJ2-1; TRBD2 aligns across 12 bases. V lost 3 bases and J lost 7; bases outside the gene matches: 7. CDR1 is SEHNR, CDR2 FQNEAQ, per germline (reference sequence). CDR3 size: 16 residues. Written as DNA, the CDR3 is TGTGCCAGCAGCTTTCAGACTAGCGGGGGATCGAATGAGCAGTTCTTC. Protein sequence: CASSFQTSGGSNEQFF.

The rearrangement links TRBV7-9 to TRBJ2-4, with 14 bases fitting TRBD2. After removal of 8 bases from V and 0 bases from J, the junction contained 3 bases not matched to a gene. Looked up from germline, CDR1 is SEHNR and CDR2 is FQNEAQ (reference sequence). The CDR3 is 16 residues long. The CDR3 DNA reads as TGTGCCAGCGGGACTAGCGGGGGTGTAGCCAAAAACATTCAGTACTTC. It yields the protein CASGTSGGVAKNIQYF.

V and J are TRBV7-9 and TRBJ2-3; 8 bases are shared with TRBD2. The CDR3 length is 18 residues. J gave up 1 base and V 7 bases, and 16 bases lay outside the gene matches. Germline values: CDR1 SEHNR, CDR2 FQNEAQ (reference sequence). The CDR3 DNA reads as TGTGCCAGCACCCTCGGAGTGTTAGCGGGAATAGGCACAGATACGCAGTATTTT. Amino acid sequence: CASTLGVLAGIGTDTQYF. The entire variable domain, with the rest obtained from reference TRBV7-9 and TRBJ2-3, is as follows: DTGVSQNPRHKITKRGQNVTFRCDPISEHNRLYWYRQTLGQGPEFLTYFQNEAQLEKSRLLSDRFSAERPKGSFSTLEIQRTEQGDSAMYLCASTLGVLAGIGTDTQYFGPGTRLTVL.

To note about this clone: A read error may account for a junction end that differs from germline. This sequence joins TRBV6-1 and TRBJ1-2; tentatively, D is TRBD1 (5 bases). The V gene's germline CDR1 is MNHNS and CDR2 SASEGT. This CDR3 comprises 12 residues. This chain's CDR3 is CASSEFVGRAPF. The DNA for the CDR3 is TGTGCCAGCAGTGAATTTGTGGGCAGGGCCCCCTTC.

This sequence joins TRBV5-1 and TRBJ1-5, with no clear D. Germline V CDR1 and CDR2: SGHRS, YFSETQ. CDR3 length equals 15 residues. The germline V and J ends were trimmed by 0 bases and 3 bases, with 10 bases remaining between them. The CDR3 is CASSLEGVPNQPQHF. The CDR3 DNA sequence: TGCGCCAGCAGCTTGGAGGGAGTGCCCAATCAGCCCCAGCATTTT.

This clone was seen a single time. The chain links TRBV6-6 to TRBJ1-2; 7 bases agree with TRBD1. With V trimmed by 6 bases and J by 7 bases, 5 bases remained unmatched. Germline V gene lookup returns CDR1 MNHNY and CDR2 SVGAGI (reference sequence). CDR3 size: 12 residues. CDR3 sequence: CASSRDSGGYTF. The DNA of the CDR3 is TGTGCCAGCAGCAGGGACAGCGGTGGCTACACCTTC.

This clone was observed once. This chain uses TRBV5-1 with TRBJ2-5, with 7 nucleotides matching TRBD1. There are 15 residues in the CDR3. Germline V CDR1 and CDR2: SGHRS, YFSETQ. Unmatched junction bases numbered 8, after V lost 5 bases and J lost 1 base. CDR3 DNA sequence: TGCGCCAGCAGGCGTACAGGGGTGGTCCAAGAGACCCAGTACTTC. Its translation: CASRRTGVVQETQYF.

In the case of this clone: Other DNA sequences from this sample encode an identical CDR3 as well. The chain links TRBV28 to TRBJ1-5; no firm D call. V was trimmed by 9 bases and J by 5 bases, leaving 11 bases between them. Per the germline V gene, CDR1 is MDHEN and CDR2 is SYDVKM. The CDR3 extends over 12 amino acids. The CDR3 DNA follows: TGTGCCAGTGGCCGTGGCTATCAGCCCCAGCATTTT. The encoded protein is CASGRGYQPQHF.

V and J are TRBV10-2 and TRBJ2-7, with D unclear. V shed 2 bases and J shed 6 bases, with 23 bases lying between them. This CDR3 is 17 amino acids long. Germline V lookup: CDR1 WSHSY, CDR2 SAAADI. CDR3 DNA: TGCGCCAGCAGTGAGATGCAGGCCTCTTTCGCGTTGAGCGAGCAGTACTTC. This translates into CASSEMQASFALSEQYF.

V usage is TRBV10-1 and J usage is TRBJ2-2; TRBD1 is a possible D gene (6 bases). From germline, CDR1 is WNHNN and CDR2 SYGVQD (reference sequence). V dropped 5 bases and J dropped 6 bases, with 10 bases sitting between them. The CDR3 totals 13 residues. CDR3 amino acids: CASSSTGSGELFF. The CDR3 bases are TGCGCCAGCAGTTCCACAGGGTCCGGGGAGCTGTTTTTT.

The chain uses TRBV4-1 and TRBJ2-2, with TRBD1 matching over 9 bases. There are 14 residues in the CDR3. The V gene's germline CDR1 is MGHRA and CDR2 YSYEKL. The junction had 1 base not matched to a gene; V was cut back by 3 bases and J by 5 bases. CDR3 nucleotides: TGCGCCAGCAGCCACGGACAGGGGACCGGGGAGCTGTTTTTT. Residues: CASSHGQGTGELFF.

CDR3 amino acids: CASRVTGGTGELFF. In DNA form, the CDR3 reads TGTGCCAGTAGAGTAACAGGGGGCACCGGGGAGCTGTTTTTT. The chain employs TRBV19 and TRBJ2-2; 8 nucleotides agree with TRBD1. The germline gives CDR1 LNHDA, CDR2 SQIVND (reference sequence). This CDR3 region has 14 residues. J gave up 4 bases and V 6 bases, and 4 bases lay outside the gene matches.

This clone occurred a few times. The rearrangement links TRBV2 to TRBJ1-5; the D gene is possibly TRBD1 (5 bases). This CDR3 is 14 amino acids long. CDR1 is SNHLY and CDR2 is FYNNEI in the germline V gene. Deletions cut 6 bases from V and 0 bases from J, with 9 bases between. CDR3 DNA: TGTGCCAGCAGGCACGACAGTAGCAATCAGCCCCAGCATTTT. As protein: CASRHDSSNQPQHF.

This clone was detected once. The V and J genes are TRBV5-1 and TRBJ1-2, with D perhaps matching TRBD1 (6 bases). The germline V gene encodes CDR1 SGHRS and CDR2 YFSETQ. The length of the CDR3 is 13 residues. The V end was cut by 1 base, the J end by 8 bases, with 12 bases between. DNA of the CDR3: TGCGCCAGCAGCTTGTTGGCGGGGGCGGGCTACACCTTC. It translates to CASSLLAGAGYTF.

This rearrangement joins TRBV18 to TRBJ2-7; 10 bases fit TRBD2. The CDR3 is made up of 14 amino acids. Trimming took 2 bases from V and 6 from J; bases not matched to a gene: 4. Germline V gives CDR1 KGHSH, CDR2 LQKENI. The CDR3 region has the DNA TGTGCCAGCTCACCAAGCGGGAGGGCCCTCGAGCAGTACTTC. As protein: CASSPSGRALEQYF. The full variable domain, rest sourced from reference TRBV18 and TRBJ2-7, is NAGVMQNPRHLVRRRGQEARLRCSPMKGHSHVYWYRQLPEEGLKFMVYLQKENIIDESGMPKERFSAEFPKEGPSILRIQQVVRGDSAAYFCASSPSGRALEQYFGPGTRLTVT.